These 2 T cell receptor beta chains came from one sample sequenced in a study of cytomegalovirus exposure and HLA in healthy donors. The repertoire was sequenced with immunoSEQ multiplex PCR; TCRdb's copy has only in-frame clones and lacks some. Of 90,000 or so clones in the sample, approximately 96% were seen once. The sequencing input was PBMCs. Source of these receptors: a man aged 18 to 29 in good health and CMV-seronegative.

The chain carries TRBV7-9 and TRBJ2-1, with 11 bases matching TRBD2. This CDR3 region has 19 residues. J lost 3 bases, V lost 2 bases, and 12 bases had no gene match. Germline lookup yields CDR1 SEHNR and CDR2 FQNEAQ (reference sequence). CDR3 in amino acids: CASSLTYPSGRSIYNEQFF. The CDR3 DNA is TGTGCCAGCAGCTTAACCTACCCTAGCGGGAGGTCTATCTACAATGAGCAGTTCTTC. The complete variable domain, with remaining parts taken from reference TRBV7-9 and TRBJ2-1, reads DTGVSQNPRHKITKRGQNVTFRCDPISEHNRLYWYRQTLGQGPEFLTYFQNEAQLEKSRLLSDRFSAERPKGSFSTLEIQRTEQGDSAMYLCASSLTYPSGRSIYNEQFFGPGTRLTVL.

The V gene is TRBV6-4, the J gene TRBJ2-3, with 7 bases lining up with TRBD2. This CDR3 comprises 14 residues. V shed 2 bases, J shed 2 bases, and the junction held 1 base outside the gene matches. Germline CDR1 is MRHNA and CDR2 is SNTAGT. The chain's CDR3 is CASSDTSVTDTQYF. The CDR3 DNA reads TGTGCCAGCAGTGACACTAGCGTCACAGATACGCAGTATTTT.